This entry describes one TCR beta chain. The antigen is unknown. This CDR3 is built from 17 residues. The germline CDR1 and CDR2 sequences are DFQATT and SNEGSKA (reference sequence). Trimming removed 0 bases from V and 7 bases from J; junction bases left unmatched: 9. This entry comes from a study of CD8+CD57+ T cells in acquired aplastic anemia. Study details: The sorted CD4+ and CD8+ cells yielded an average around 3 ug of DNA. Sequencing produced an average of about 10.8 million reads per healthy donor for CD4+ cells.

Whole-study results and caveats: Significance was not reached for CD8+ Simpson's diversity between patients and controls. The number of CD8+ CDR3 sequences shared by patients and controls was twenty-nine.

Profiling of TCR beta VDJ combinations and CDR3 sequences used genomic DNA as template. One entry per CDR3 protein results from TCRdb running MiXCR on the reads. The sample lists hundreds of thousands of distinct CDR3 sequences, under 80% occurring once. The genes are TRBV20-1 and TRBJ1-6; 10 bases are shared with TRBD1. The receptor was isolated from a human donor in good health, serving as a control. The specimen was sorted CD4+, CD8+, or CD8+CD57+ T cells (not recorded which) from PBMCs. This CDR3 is CSARDAGTGVSNSPLHF. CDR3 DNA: TGCAGTGCTAGAGACGCCGGGACAGGGGTGTCGAATTCACCCCTCCACTTT.